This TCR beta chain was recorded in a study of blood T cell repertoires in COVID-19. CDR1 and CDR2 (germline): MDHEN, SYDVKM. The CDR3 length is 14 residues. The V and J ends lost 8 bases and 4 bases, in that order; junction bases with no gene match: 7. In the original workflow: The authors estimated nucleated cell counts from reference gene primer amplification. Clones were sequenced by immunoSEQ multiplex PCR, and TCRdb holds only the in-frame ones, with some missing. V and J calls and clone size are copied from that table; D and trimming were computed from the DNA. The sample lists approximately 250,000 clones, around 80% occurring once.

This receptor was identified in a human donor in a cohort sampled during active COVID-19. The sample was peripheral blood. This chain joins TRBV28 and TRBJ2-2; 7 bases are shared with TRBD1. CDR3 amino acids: CASAQGMPTGELFF. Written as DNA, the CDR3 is TGTGCCAGCGCACAGGGGATGCCCACCGGGGAGCTGTTTTTT.